The source of this TCR beta chain is a study of T cells after yellow fever vaccination. Findings of the study overall: Weaker, the secondary response peaked sooner, at day 5 versus 15.

This CDR3 has 18 amino acids. MiXCR was run by TCRdb on the 5' RACE reads, yielding one entry per CDR3 protein. The table lists a few hundred thousand distinct CDR3 sequences, under 20% of them singletons. This clonotype was seen more than once but under ten times. Its antigen is unknown. This receptor was identified in a young man who received the YFV17D yellow fever vaccine. Source: PBMCs, taken before the yellow fever booster vaccination. The rearrangement uses TRBV21-1 and TRBJ1-1; the table's D call, TRBD1, has no DNA check behind it. TRBV21-1 is shown as a pseudogene. The CDR3 nucleotides are TGTGCCAGCAGCAAACAGCCGCGGGACCACATCTCGGGCACTGAAGCTTTCTTT. It translates to CASSKQPRDHISGTEAFF.